This T cell receptor (beta chain) is from a study of blood T cell repertoires in COVID-19. About the research overall: Samples representing acute and convalescent COVID-19 were sourced from the United States, Italy and Spain. Nucleic acid was either cDNA or gDNA, and it came from T cells, B-cell-depleted T cells, or PBMCs.

As processed by the authors: Scientists estimated how many nucleated cells there were by amplifying reference gene primers. Clones were sequenced by immunoSEQ multiplex PCR, and TCRdb holds only the in-frame ones, with some missing. The V and J calls and clone size were taken over from that table, and D and trimming were inferred from the DNA. The sample has roughly 200,000 clones; roughly 84% are singletons. This receptor was identified in an elderly woman with acute or convalescent COVID-19. Sequenced sample: peripheral blood.

CDR3 sequence (DNA): TGTGCCAGCAGCTTGGAGGCCTACACTGAAGCTTTCTTT. Amino acid sequence: CASSLEAYTEAFF. The genes are TRBV7-2 and TRBJ1-1; no firm D call. The CDR3 sequence is 13 residues long. Per the germline V gene, CDR1 is SGHTA and CDR2 is FQGNSA. V shed 3 bases and J shed 3 bases, with 8 bases lying between them.